Sequencing of this T cell receptor (beta chain) was carried out in a study of cytomegalovirus exposure and HLA in healthy donors. Findings and limits, study-wide: With further analysis later on, most CMV-associated TCR beta chains appeared HLA-restricted. CMV serostatus stood as the only immune exposure information on hand. As was reported, the HLA-A and HLA-B alleles of most subjects were accurately predicted from TCR beta sequences.

Of note for this clone: Its antigen is as yet unknown.

PCR involved 60 Vbeta and 13 Jbeta primers. Clones were read by immunoSEQ multiplex PCR, and TCRdb kept only the in-frame ones, dropping some. Here the sample spans more than 150,000 clones, around 73% being singletons. This clonotype originated in a male donor in good health and CMV-seronegative. Sequenced input: PBMCs.

CDR3 residues: CASSLKGAGEKLFF. CDR3 coding DNA: TGTGCCAGCAGCTTGAAGGGGGCAGGTGAAAAACTGTTTTTT. The chain carries TRBV5-6 and TRBJ1-4, with 7 bases matching TRBD1. Germline-derived CDR1 and CDR2 are SGHDT and YYEEEE. V was clipped by 1 base and J by 7 bases; unmatched bases: 4. There are 14 residues in the CDR3.